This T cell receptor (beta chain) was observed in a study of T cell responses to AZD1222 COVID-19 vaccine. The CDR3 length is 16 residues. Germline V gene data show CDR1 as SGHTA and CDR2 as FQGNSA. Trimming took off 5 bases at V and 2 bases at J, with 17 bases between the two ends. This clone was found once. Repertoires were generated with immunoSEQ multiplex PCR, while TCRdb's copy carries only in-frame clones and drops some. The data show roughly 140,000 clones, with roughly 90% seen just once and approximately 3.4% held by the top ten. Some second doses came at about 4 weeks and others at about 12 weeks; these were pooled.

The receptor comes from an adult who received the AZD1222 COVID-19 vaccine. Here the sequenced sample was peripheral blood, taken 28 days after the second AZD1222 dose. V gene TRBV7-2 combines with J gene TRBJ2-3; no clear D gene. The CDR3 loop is CASSAARSGTTDTQYF. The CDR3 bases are TGTGCCAGCAGCGCTGCCCGGTCCGGAACCACAGATACGCAGTATTTT.